The next 17 T cell receptor beta chains were all read from a single sample in a study of blood T cell repertoires in COVID-19. The table came from immunoSEQ multiplex PCR; TCRdb's copy has only in-frame clones and leaves some out. This repertoire shows 200,000 or so clones, roughly 80% found once; its top ten account for 17%. Sequencing used peripheral blood. The origin of the receptors is a man between 60 and 75 years old with active or convalescent COVID-19.

This chain joins TRBV6-5 and TRBJ2-3; a possible D gene is TRBD2 (5 bases). V was trimmed by 2 bases and J by 6 bases, leaving 9 bases between them. This CDR3 has 13 residues. Germline V CDR1 and CDR2: MNHEY, SVGAGI. CDR3 in amino acids: CASSYKRGDTQYF. The CDR3 DNA is TGTGCCAGCAGTTACAAGCGCGGGGATACGCAGTATTTT.

This rearrangement joins TRBV24-1 to TRBJ2-5; D is unresolved. This CDR3 has 13 residues. Germline V gene data show CDR1 as KGHDR and CDR2 as SFDVKD. Trimming took off 5 bases at V and 0 bases at J, with 6 bases between the two ends. The CDR3 here is CATSGRDQETQYF. The CDR3 DNA reads TGTGCCACCAGTGGCCGGGACCAAGAGACCCAGTACTTC.

The sample holds a few counts of this clone. The CDR3 reads CASGLNPVTGGEAFF. The CDR3 nucleotides are TGTGCTAGTGGTTTGAATCCGGTGACAGGGGGCGAAGCTTTCTTT. The rearrangement links TRBV12-5 to TRBJ1-1; 10 nucleotides align to TRBD1. J was trimmed by 8 bases and V by 2 bases; bases with no gene match: 8. Germline CDR1 LGHNT, CDR2 FRNRAP. The CDR3 is 15 residues long.

The chain employs TRBV7-2 and TRBJ2-3; D unclear. The germline CDR1 and CDR2 sequences are SGHTA and FQGNSA. This CDR3 is 14 amino acids long. V dropped 5 bases and J dropped 5 bases, with 14 bases sitting between them. This CDR3 is CASSPGPAQDTQYF. Here the CDR3 DNA reads TGTGCCAGCAGCCCAGGCCCTGCTCAAGATACGCAGTATTTT.

V and J are TRBV19 and TRBJ2-1; 8 bases align to TRBD1. The CDR3 is 13 amino acids. Losses at the gene ends were 3 bases for V and 14 bases for J; bases not matched to a gene: 9. CDR1 and CDR2 from the germline V gene are LNHDA and SQIVND (reference sequence). The CDR3 DNA reads as TGTGCCAGTAGTATCGTTGAGGACAGGGTTGAGTTCTTC. This translates into CASSIVEDRVEFF.

A few counts support this clone. The V call is TRBV27, the J call TRBJ2-7; perhaps TRBD2 as D (6 bases). Germline loops: CDR1 MNHEY, CDR2 SMNVEV (reference sequence). This CDR3 spans 14 amino acids. Trimming took off 2 bases at V and 2 bases at J, with 10 bases between the two ends. Written as DNA, the CDR3 is TGTGCCAGCAGTTTACTTGGCGGGACCTACGAGCAGTACTTC. Translating it yields CASSLLGGTYEQYF.

The chain employs TRBV7-3 and TRBJ2-1, with 12 nucleotides matching TRBD2. CDR3 length: 17 amino acids. Germline CDR1 and CDR2: SGHTA and FQGTGA. V lost 5 bases, J lost 2 bases, and 7 bases stayed unmatched. Here the CDR3 reads CASSPLGLAGTYNEQFF. The CDR3 nucleotides are TGTGCCAGCAGCCCCCTAGGACTAGCGGGAACCTACAATGAGCAGTTCTTC.

The chain links TRBV30 to TRBJ2-3; D perhaps matches TRBD2 (6 bases). The germline gives CDR1 GTSNPN, CDR2 SVGIG (reference sequence). This CDR3 has 16 amino acids. V was pared by 2 bases and J by 1 base, with 16 bases between. The CDR3 loop reads CAWSLGGTPGTDTQYF. The CDR3 nucleotides are TGTGCCTGGAGTTTAGGCGGGACCCCGGGCACAGATACGCAGTATTTT.

The chain combines TRBV7-9 with TRBJ1-2, with D maybe TRBD1 (5 bases). CDR1 is SEHNR, CDR2 FQNEAQ, per germline (reference sequence). The CDR3 is 14 amino acids. V was clipped by 4 bases and J by 4 bases, with 13 bases between them. This chain's CDR3 is CASSWSGRSYGYTF. DNA of the CDR3: TGTGCCAGCAGCTGGTCAGGGAGGTCCTATGGCTACACCTTC.

The chain employs TRBV19 and TRBJ2-1, with a tentative D call TRBD2 (6 bases). This CDR3 is 16 amino acids long. Trimming shortened V by 8 bases and J by 7 bases, and 24 bases separated the two germline ends. The germline CDR1 and CDR2 sequences are LNHDA and SQIVND (reference sequence). The DNA for the CDR3 is TGTGCCAGTTCAATGCCGGGCGGGGCCAAAAAGAATGAGCAGTTCTTC. It codes for CASSMPGGAKKNEQFF.

For this clone: The identical CDR3 is also encoded by other nucleotide sequences in the sample. The chain employs TRBV5-1 and TRBJ2-3, with D possibly matching TRBD2 (6 bases). CDR1 SGHRS and CDR2 YFSETQ come from the germline V gene. Trimming stripped 0 bases from V and 3 bases from J, with 8 bases between. The CDR3 sequence is 14 residues long. In nucleotides, the CDR3 is TGCGCCAGCAGCTTGGGACTAGGGACAGATACGCAGTATTTT. It is translated as CASSLGLGTDTQYF.

The CDR3: CASSIQGGEGNEQFF. The CDR3 coding sequence is TGTGCCAGTAGTATTCAGGGGGGAGAGGGGAATGAGCAGTTCTTC. The V and J genes are TRBV19 and TRBJ2-1; perhaps TRBD1 as D (7 bases). Trimming took off 3 bases at V and 7 bases at J, with 16 bases between the two ends. CDR3 length: 15 residues. Germline CDR1 and CDR2: LNHDA and SQIVND (reference sequence).

This clone has just one count. The chain combines TRBV7-3 with TRBJ2-3, with TRBD2 as a possible D gene (5 bases). V lost 4 bases and J 2 bases, leaving 13 bases between the germline ends. Per the germline V gene, CDR1 is SGHTA and CDR2 is FQGTGA. The CDR3 loop spans 15 amino acids. The CDR3 DNA follows: TGTGCCAGCAGCTCTGGAAGAGGGCCCACAGATACGCAGTATTTT. It is translated as CASSSGRGPTDTQYF. Looking up the rest from reference TRBV7-3 and TRBJ2-3 gives the full variable domain: GAGVSQTPSNKVTEKGKYVELRCDPISGHTALYWYRQSLGQGPEFLIYFQGTGAADDSGLPNDRFFAVRPEGSVSTLKIQRTERGDSAVYLCASSSGRGPTDTQYFGPGTRLTVL.

CDR3 nucleotide sequence: TGTGCCAGCAGTTACGGGACAGTGAGCACCGGGGAGCTGTTTTTT. Its protein product is CASSYGTVSTGELFF. V is TRBV6-5 and J is TRBJ2-2; 7 positions agree with TRBD1. Germline loops: CDR1 MNHEY, CDR2 SVGAGI. V was clipped by 2 bases and J by 4 bases; unmatched bases: 4. The CDR3 contains 15 residues.

This chain uses TRBV20-1 with TRBJ2-1; the D gene is possibly TRBD2 (5 bases). V lost 5 bases, J lost 7 bases, and 9 bases lay in between. This CDR3 has 11 amino acids. Germline V lookup: CDR1 DFQATT, CDR2 SNEGSKA (reference sequence). In DNA form, the CDR3 reads TGCAGTGCTGCCACTAGGAATGAGCAGTTCTTC. Translated: CSAATRNEQFF.

This chain connects TRBV7-9 to TRBJ2-1, with 8 positions matching TRBD2. Germline values: CDR1 SEHNR, CDR2 FQNEAQ (reference sequence). This CDR3 has 14 residues. J lost 3 bases, V lost 4 bases, and 2 bases had no gene match. The CDR3 is CASSWLAGYNEQFF. The CDR3, as DNA: TGTGCCAGCAGCTGGCTAGCGGGCTACAATGAGCAGTTCTTC.

The chain uses TRBV19 and TRBJ1-6; D uncertain. CDR1 and CDR2 (germline): LNHDA, SQIVND (reference sequence). The CDR3 runs to 17 residues. Trimming took 0 bases from V and 0 from J, leaving 9 bases between them. The CDR3 loop reads CASSIDGLASYNSPLHF. The CDR3 DNA reads as TGTGCCAGTAGTATAGACGGACTCGCCTCCTATAATTCACCCCTCCACTTT. The variable domain in full, completed from reference TRBV19 and TRBJ1-6, reads DGGITQSPKYLFRKEGQNVTLSCEQNLNHDAMYWYRQDPGQGLRLIYYSQIVNDFQKGDIAEGYSVSREKKESFPLTVTSAQKNPTAFYLCASSIDGLASYNSPLHFGNGTRLTVT.